Listed here are 28 T cell receptor beta chains from one sample, sequenced in a study of T cell changes during pregnancy in multiple sclerosis. Assay used: immunoSEQ multiplex PCR; TCRdb lists only in-frame clones, some missing. The sample has tens of thousands of clones, roughly 92% seen once. Sequenced material: peripheral blood, taken in the second trimester of pregnancy. These receptors came from a female donor with multiple sclerosis, enrolled in a pregnancy study.

CDR3 bases: TGTGCCATCAGTGTAGGGGAGGCAGGGAAAGAGACCCAGTACTTC. Residues: CAISVGEAGKETQYF. This sequence joins TRBV10-3 and TRBJ2-5, with TRBD2 as a possible D gene (6 bases). Germline CDR1 is ENHRY and CDR2 is SYGVKD. The CDR3 runs to 15 residues. Trimming removed 4 bases at V and 3 bases at J, with 15 bases between.

The chain carries TRBV7-9 and TRBJ2-7; TRBD2 agrees at 10 bases. CDR3 length: 16 amino acids. Trimming at V came to 5 bases and at J to 1 base, leaving 8 bases not matched to a gene. Germline CDR1 is SEHNR and CDR2 is FQNEAQ (reference sequence). CDR3 in DNA: TGTGCCAGCAGCCCAAGGAGCGGGAGGGGGTCCTACGAGCAGTACTTC. This codes for CASSPRSGRGSYEQYF. Drawing the rest from reference TRBV7-9 and TRBJ2-7, the complete variable domain is DTGVSQNPRHKITKRGQNVTFRCDPISEHNRLYWYRQTLGQGPEFLTYFQNEAQLEKSRLLSDRFSAERPKGSFSTLEIQRTEQGDSAMYLCASSPRSGRGSYEQYFGPGTRLTVT.

The chain has TRBV9 and TRBJ1-6, with D maybe TRBD1 (6 bases). Trimming left V 3 bases short and J 6 bases short, with 13 bases between. The length of the CDR3 is 15 residues. CDR1 and CDR2 from the germline V gene are SGDLS and YYNGEE. CDR3: CASSAQGFGNSPLHF. The CDR3 region has the DNA TGTGCCAGCAGCGCACAGGGCTTCGGTAATTCACCCCTCCACTTT. The variable domain in full, with the rest retrieved from reference TRBV9 and TRBJ1-6, is DSGVTQTPKHLITATGQRVTLRCSPRSGDLSVYWYQQSLDQGLQFLIQYYNGEERAKGNILERFSAQQFPDLHSELNLSSLELGDSALYFCASSAQGFGNSPLHFGNGTRLTVT.

V and J are TRBV6-6 and TRBJ1-5; D gene ambiguous. V lost 2 bases, J lost 1 base, and 6 bases lay in between. Germline lookup yields CDR1 MNHNY and CDR2 SVGAGI (reference sequence). This CDR3 comprises 14 residues. CDR3 residues: CASSYGGSNQPQHF. The CDR3 DNA sequence: TGTGCCAGCAGTTACGGAGGAAGCAATCAGCCCCAGCATTTT.

V is TRBV30 and J is TRBJ1-2; 12 nucleotides line up with TRBD1. Trimming removed 7 bases from V and 7 bases from J; junction bases left unmatched: 10. This CDR3 contains 14 residues. Per germline, CDR1 GTSNPN and CDR2 SVGIG (reference sequence). DNA of the CDR3: TGTGCCTCAAGGACCGGGACAGGGGGCCTTGGCTACACCTTC. Protein sequence: CASRTGTGGLGYTF.

The V call is TRBV5-1, the J call TRBJ2-5, with D hard to call. Germline V gives CDR1 SGHRS, CDR2 YFSETQ. Trimming left V 5 bases short and J 0 bases short, with 5 bases between. This CDR3 comprises 12 residues. The CDR3 region is CASSPYQETQYF. The CDR3 DNA reads TGCGCCAGCAGTCCTTACCAAGAGACCCAGTACTTC.

The rearrangement links TRBV5-6 to TRBJ1-1; D remains unclear. The CDR3 runs 13 residues. The V gene's germline CDR1 is SGHDT and CDR2 YYEEEE. V lost 0 bases, J lost 0 bases, and 3 bases lay in between. The CDR3 reads CASSLGVNTEAFF. The CDR3 DNA sequence: TGTGCCAGCAGCTTGGGAGTGAACACTGAAGCTTTCTTT.

The chain has TRBV5-6 and TRBJ1-2; a weak D match, TRBD1 (6 bases). The CDR3 consists of 14 residues. The germline V gene encodes CDR1 SGHDT and CDR2 YYEEEE. V was cut by 4 bases and J by 5 bases, with 15 bases left in between. CDR3 in DNA: TGTGCCAGCAGCCCCACCGGGGGGGCGTATGGCTACACCTTC. It is translated as CASSPTGGAYGYTF.

The gene calls are TRBV12-5 and TRBJ1-2; the D gene is possibly TRBD1 (5 bases). Germline-derived CDR1 and CDR2 are LGHNT and FRNRAP. The CDR3 spans 18 residues. V shed 0 bases and J shed 5 bases, with 22 bases lying between them. The CDR3: CASGLVAGRGRPLYGYTF. The CDR3 DNA reads TGTGCTAGTGGTTTGGTAGCGGGTAGGGGACGGCCTCTATATGGCTACACCTTC.

This clone has a handful of counts. This chain links TRBV13 with TRBJ2-5; TRBD1 agrees at 7 bases. Germline V gene sequence: CDR1 PRHDT, CDR2 FYEKMQ (reference sequence). The CDR3 totals 15 residues. The V segment lost 2 bases and the J segment 1 base; nucleotides outside the gene matches: 4. CDR3 loop: CASSLRWDSQETQYF. In nucleotides, the CDR3 is TGTGCCAGCAGCTTAAGGTGGGACAGCCAAGAGACCCAGTACTTC.

This chain connects TRBV9 to TRBJ1-3; D possibly corresponds to TRBD1 (6 bases). This CDR3 has 17 amino acids. V was cut by 3 bases and J by 0 bases, with 16 bases left in between. Germline V gene sequence: CDR1 SGDLS, CDR2 YYNGEE. Written as DNA, the CDR3 is TGTGCCAGCAGCGCCCTTGGAGGGGGGGGCTCTGGAAACACCATATATTTT. It is translated as CASSALGGGGSGNTIYF.

This sequence joins TRBV19 and TRBJ1-5; D gene ambiguous. The CDR3 consists of 14 residues. V dropped 3 bases and J dropped 7 bases, with 13 bases sitting between them. Looked up from germline, CDR1 is LNHDA and CDR2 is SQIVND (reference sequence). CDR3 protein: CASSMISDWQPQHF. In DNA form, the CDR3 reads TGTGCCAGTAGTATGATCTCAGATTGGCAGCCCCAGCATTTT.

This chain uses TRBV11-3 with TRBJ2-3, with TRBD1 matching over 9 bases. Germline V CDR1 and CDR2: SGHNT, YENEEA. The CDR3 covers 16 residues. Trimming at V came to 5 bases and at J to 0 bases, leaving 6 bases not matched to a gene. The CDR3 sequence is CASSQGQGISTDTQYF. CDR3 DNA: TGTGCCAGCAGCCAAGGACAGGGGATCAGCACAGATACGCAGTATTTT.

J is TRBJ2-7 and V is TRBV2; TRBD1 is a possible D gene (5 bases). Germline values: CDR1 SNHLY, CDR2 FYNNEI. The V end lost 4 bases, the J end lost 6 bases, and 16 bases lay between the germline ends. The CDR3 length is 14 residues. The CDR3 DNA reads as TGTGCCAGCAGTGTCCCTATTAGGGGCCTCGAGCAGTACTTC. This sequence encodes CASSVPIRGLEQYF.

This clone was observed once. The rearrangement joins TRBV28 to TRBJ2-7; 7 positions match TRBD2. CDR1 is MDHEN and CDR2 is SYDVKM in the germline V gene. Trimming cost V 6 bases and J 1 base; bases outside gene matches: 3. The CDR3 contains 13 residues. The CDR3 spells CASSDSGSYEQYF. DNA of the CDR3: TGTGCCAGCAGCGATAGCGGGTCCTACGAGCAGTACTTC.

The chain joins TRBV30 to TRBJ1-2, with a weak D call TRBD1 (5 bases). V was trimmed by 1 base and J by 4 bases, leaving 10 bases between them. Germline V lookup: CDR1 GTSNPN, CDR2 SVGIG (reference sequence). The CDR3 extends over 13 amino acids. Here the CDR3 reads CAWSDGHGYGYTF. The CDR3, as DNA: TGTGCCTGGAGTGATGGACACGGCTATGGCTACACCTTC. The complete variable domain, with remaining parts taken from reference TRBV30 and TRBJ1-2, reads SQTIHQWPATLVQPVGSPLSLECTVEGTSNPNLYWYRQAAGRGLQLLFYSVGIGQISSEVPQNLSASRPQDRQFILSSKKLLLSDSGFYLCAWSDGHGYGYTFGSGTRLTVV.

The genes are TRBV10-3 and TRBJ1-1; 8 bases line up with TRBD1. Per germline, CDR1 ENHRY and CDR2 SYGVKD. The CDR3 spans 13 residues. V shed 7 bases and J 5 bases; nucleotides not matched to a gene: 6. Written as DNA, the CDR3 is TGTGCCATCAATGACAGGGGAGGGACTGAAGCTTTCTTT. It specifies CAINDRGGTEAFF.

The chain joins TRBV5-1 to TRBJ2-7; 9 positions match TRBD2. The CDR3 runs 14 residues. The junction had 5 bases not matched to a gene; V was cut back by 3 bases and J by 4 bases. Germline assignment: CDR1 SGHRS and CDR2 YFSETQ. The CDR3 sequence is CASSWRGGVYEQYF. CDR3 nucleotide sequence: TGCGCCAGCAGCTGGCGGGGGGGTGTGTACGAGCAGTACTTC.

The V call is TRBV19, the J call TRBJ2-5; D perhaps matches TRBD1 (5 bases). Trimming shortened V by 4 bases and J by 2 bases, and 8 bases separated the two germline ends. The V gene's germline CDR1 is LNHDA and CDR2 SQIVND (reference sequence). The CDR3 contains 13 residues. CDR3 sequence: CASSTTVQETQYF. The CDR3 coding sequence is TGTGCCAGTAGTACGACAGTACAAGAGACCCAGTACTTC.

This chain joins TRBV5-4 and TRBJ2-7; D gene unclear. Germline V gene lookup returns CDR1 SGHNT and CDR2 YYREEE (reference sequence). Trimming cost V 2 bases and J 0 bases, with 6 bases left between them. This CDR3 is 13 amino acids long. This CDR3 reads CASSFASSYEQYF. In DNA, the CDR3 is TGTGCCAGCAGCTTTGCCAGCTCCTACGAGCAGTACTTC.

The chain is built from TRBV6-5 and TRBJ1-2, with D tentatively TRBD1 (6 bases). CDR1 MNHEY and CDR2 SVGAGI come from the germline V gene. This CDR3 region has 14 residues. V lost 5 bases and J lost 7, with 17 bases in between. The CDR3, as DNA: TGTGCCAGCAGTACCTACCGGGACATCTCTGGCTACACCTTC. Translating it yields CASSTYRDISGYTF.

The rearrangement links TRBV11-2 to TRBJ2-1; D not certain. Between the trimmed V and J ends, which lost 1 base and 0 bases, there was a span of 7 bases. The CDR3 spans 15 residues. Germline CDR1 reads SGHAT; CDR2 reads FQNNGV. CDR3 in amino acids: CASSLVESSYNEQFF. The DNA for the CDR3 is TGTGCCAGCAGCTTAGTCGAGAGCTCCTACAATGAGCAGTTCTTC. The whole variable domain, remainder taken from reference TRBV11-2 and TRBJ2-1, is EAGVAQSPRYKIIEKRQSVAFWCNPISGHATLYWYQQILGQGPKLLIQFQNNGVVDDSQLPKDRFSAERLKGVDSTLKIQPAKLEDSAVYLCASSLVESSYNEQFFGPGTRLTVL.

The rearrangement links TRBV19 to TRBJ1-2; D perhaps matches TRBD1 (6 bases). The CDR3 length is 13 residues. In germline, CDR1 is LNHDA, CDR2 SQIVND (reference sequence). With 7 bases removed from V and 0 bases from J, the gap between germline ends came to 9 bases. The CDR3 here is CASKTGTNYGYTF. The CDR3 DNA reads TGTGCCAGTAAGACAGGAACTAACTATGGCTACACCTTC. Supplemented by reference TRBV19 and TRBJ1-2, the full variable domain reads DGGITQSPKYLFRKEGQNVTLSCEQNLNHDAMYWYRQDPGQGLRLIYYSQIVNDFQKGDIAEGYSVSREKKESFPLTVTSAQKNPTAFYLCASKTGTNYGYTFGSGTRLTVV.

The rearrangement links TRBV19 to TRBJ1-5; tentative D call: TRBD1 (6 bases). Trimming left V 6 bases short and J 0 bases short, with 12 bases between. Germline assignment: CDR1 LNHDA and CDR2 SQIVND (reference sequence). The CDR3 runs to 15 residues. The CDR3 region is CASRPGHLSNQPQHF. CDR3 sequence (DNA): TGTGCCAGTAGACCGGGACACCTTAGCAATCAGCCCCAGCATTTT.

The chain uses TRBV29-1 and TRBJ2-6; 11 bases line up with TRBD2. CDR3 length: 16 amino acids. J gave up 2 bases and V 8 bases, and 8 bases lay outside the gene matches. Germline V lookup: CDR1 SQVTM, CDR2 ANQGSEA. In nucleotides, the CDR3 is TGCAGCACTCAATTAGCGGGAGGGCCTGGGGCCAACGTCCTGACTTTC. It encodes CSTQLAGGPGANVLTF.

In its sample, this clone was seen a few times. The chain is built from TRBV7-2 and TRBJ1-2; possible D gene TRBD1, 5 bases. Trimming took off 5 bases at V and 4 bases at J, with 17 bases between the two ends. This CDR3 has 15 amino acids. Per the germline V gene, CDR1 is SGHTA and CDR2 is FQGNSA. CDR3 region: CASSLGPQSSYGYTF. The DNA for the CDR3 is TGTGCCAGCAGCCTGGGGCCACAATCGAGCTATGGCTACACCTTC.

This clone appeared a single time. J is TRBJ1-2 and V is TRBV30; no definite D call. CDR3 length equals 12 residues. Germline CDR1 is GTSNPN and CDR2 is SVGIG (reference sequence). V was shortened by 4 bases and J by 6 bases, with 12 bases between the two germline ends. The DNA for the CDR3 is TGTGCCTGGACACCAGGAGGGAATGGCTACACCTTC. It is translated as CAWTPGGNGYTF.

The CDR3 sequence is CASSPEGDAFF. Written as DNA, the CDR3 is TGTGCCAGCAGCCCAGAGGGCGACGCTTTCTTT. The chain is built from TRBV2 and TRBJ1-1, with unresolved D. CDR1 and CDR2 from the germline V gene are SNHLY and FYNNEI. This CDR3 has 11 residues. Between the trimmed V and J ends, which lost 6 bases and 11 bases, there was a span of 13 bases. Supplemented by reference TRBV2 and TRBJ1-1, the full variable domain reads EPEVTQTPSHQVTQMGQEVILRCVPISNHLYFYWYRQILGQKVEFLVSFYNNEISEKSEIFDDQFSVERPDGSNFTLKIRSTKLEDSAMYFCASSPEGDAFFGQGTRLTVV.